This paragraph reports one T cell receptor (beta chain). Its antigen is still unknown. There are no base qualities to consult, and no much larger clone falls within one base. These data come from a study of T cells in localized non-small cell lung cancer (dated by TCRdb to the early 2020s). Describing the broader study: The study analyzed T cell repertoires of 200 to 250 early-stage NSCLC patients, comparing tumors and uninvolved tumor-adjacent lungs. The mean age of the NSCLC patients was less than 70 years, with 120 to 150 men and about a hundred women. The cohort was made up of 236 treatment-naive NSCLC patients whose localized lung tumors had been resected. The full study reports these points: Uninvolved tumor-adjacent lung showed the highest T cell clonality, higher than tumor, which suggests more focused antigenic responses in the adjacent lung. Because of the exploratory design, TCR variables were selected using unadjusted p-values without false-discovery rate correction. A median of approximately 62 of the top 100 tumor clones turned up in the paired uninvolved adjacent lung, and roughly 30 of those clones also ranked among the top 100 of that same adjacent lung. Multi-region tumor sequencing was not performed, so intratumor heterogeneity could not be excluded. Higher T cell density in blood was associated with longer overall survival, whereas higher clonality in adjacent lung was associated with shorter survival.

The CDR3 goes from the cysteine to the phenylalanine over 12 residues. Only CDR3 DNA is held: 36 bases, read in frame from base 1. Reading the germline V gene gives CDR1 SQVTM and CDR2 ANQGSEA. The V end loses 4 bases and the J end loses 5 bases, and a stretch of 11 bases separates them. TCR beta CDR3 regions were sequenced from DNA using the immunoSEQ Assay. As for the authors' bioinformatics: T cell density was computed as TCR beta template counts normalized to usable DNA estimated by amplifying housekeeping genes. Richness was estimated using the preseqR package, with extrapolation to 400,000 templates for PBMC samples and to 120,000 templates for tissue samples. Clonality was defined as one minus Pielou's evenness. Tissue-enriched TCRs were identified by differential abundance testing using productive amino-acid clonotypes, minimum total count 5 and alpha 0.1. The Jaccard Index and the Morisita Overlap Index were used to measure how much the repertoires overlapped between compartments. TCR beta CDR3s were clustered by GLIPH together with public tetramer-defined viral CDR3s, and at least three viral sequences plus V-gene enrichment were required for viral motifs. TCRdb carries this immuneACCESS record with in-frame sequences only. Its versions omit some clonotypes, under half of them owing to an unresolved V gene in the studies checked, with the rest unexplained. V and J calls and clone size come straight from that table; D and trimming were deduced from the DNA. The table for this sample lists about 28,000 clones; about 80% of them were counted only once. The ten top clones hold approximately 4.9% of the sample.

At diagnosis, tumor, uninvolved tumor-adjacent lung and peripheral blood were collected and then preserved as a mix of FFPE and fresh-frozen material. For TCR repertoire profiling, blood samples were analyzed as peripheral blood mononuclear cells. The clonotype originates from a man between 35 and 75 years old with stage III lung adenocarcinoma. The chain was built from TRBV29-1 and TRBJ2-5; a confident D gene designation cannot be given. Sequences were derived from peripheral blood mononuclear cells, sampled before any cancer treatment. CDR3 loop: CSVGRARETQYF. The base sequence is TGCAGCGTTGGAAGGGCGCGGGAGACCCAGTACTTC.